The T cell receptor (beta chain) under discussion was sequenced for a study of blood T cell repertoires in COVID-19. Study-wide context: Sites across the United States, Italy and Spain contributed samples from acute and convalescent COVID-19.

This CDR3 is 18 amino acids long. Between the trimmed V and J ends, which lost 4 bases and 2 bases, there was a span of 23 bases. Germline V gives CDR1 KGHDR, CDR2 SFDVKD. Study processing details: Reference gene primer amplification gave nucleated cell count estimates. TCRdb keeps only in-frame clones here, not all; method: immunoSEQ multiplex PCR. That table is the source of V, J and clone size, and D and trimming were worked out from the DNA. This sample carries some 160,000 clones, 80% to 90% of them seen once, and the ten largest clones take about 1.9%. The rearrangement joins TRBV24-1 to TRBJ2-7; tentatively, D is TRBD2 (6 bases). The clonotype comes from a woman of 80 years or more with acute or convalescent COVID-19. The specimen sequenced was peripheral blood. The CDR3 DNA is TGTGCCACCAGTGACTTTGAAGCCCCCCGGGGGAATGCCTACGAGCAGTACTTC. Protein: CATSDFEAPRGNAYEQYF.